These 18 T cell receptor beta chains share one sample of origin, sequenced in a study of blood T cell repertoires in COVID-19. TCRdb's table, derived via immunoSEQ multiplex PCR, lists solely in-frame clones and lacks some. The sample has roughly 210,000 clones, about nine tenths seen once. Sequenced material: PBMCs or T cells enriched from blood (not recorded which). All receptors derive from a man aged 30 to 45 in a cohort exposed to, infected with or recovered from COVID-19 (not recorded which).

The chain joins TRBV7-9 to TRBJ2-1, with D possibly matching TRBD2 (5 bases). CDR3 length equals 12 residues. Germline assignment: CDR1 SEHNR and CDR2 FQNEAQ (reference sequence). The V end lost 7 bases, the J end lost 7 bases, and 11 bases lay between the germline ends. The CDR3 sequence: CASTPRGNEQFF. The CDR3 nucleotides are TGTGCCAGCACCCCTCGGGGAAATGAGCAGTTCTTC.

V is TRBV29-1 and J is TRBJ2-5; D gene uncertain. The CDR3 loop spans 10 amino acids. The germline V and J ends were trimmed by 7 bases and 5 bases, with 8 bases remaining between them. Germline CDR1 and CDR2: SQVTM and ANQGSEA. Here the CDR3 DNA reads TGCAGCGGTACTAAGGAGACCCAGTACTTC. Translation: CSGTKETQYF.

This chain uses TRBV5-3 with TRBJ1-3; perhaps TRBD1 as D (5 bases). TRBV5-3 is identified as an open reading frame with a role that is uncertain. This CDR3 region has 15 residues. V was trimmed by 1 base and J by 2 bases, leaving 10 bases between them. CDR3 nucleotides: TGTGCCAGAAGCTTGCGGGGGAGGGCTGGAAACACCATATATTTT. Encoded protein: CARSLRGRAGNTIYF.

This clone showed up just a few times. The chain uses TRBV19 and TRBJ1-5; no clear D gene. The V and J ends lost 5 bases and 6 bases respectively, with 20 bases between them. Germline-derived CDR1 and CDR2 are LNHDA and SQIVND (reference sequence). The CDR3 runs 16 residues. The CDR3 spells CASSPAGRGLSQPQHF. The CDR3 DNA is TGTGCCAGTAGTCCAGCTGGGAGAGGGTTAAGTCAGCCCCAGCATTTT.

This clone was seen many times. V gene TRBV7-8 combines with J gene TRBJ1-1; TRBD1 is a possible D gene (6 bases). V lost 5 bases and J 1 base, leaving 17 bases between the germline ends. Germline assignment: CDR1 SGHVS and CDR2 FQNEAQ. This CDR3 region has 16 residues. For the CDR3, the DNA is TGTGCCAGCAGCCGAGGTGTTAGGGGGACGAACACTGAAGCTTTCTTT. It yields the protein CASSRGVRGTNTEAFF.

V is TRBV3-1 (or the pseudogene TRBV3-2) and J is TRBJ2-2; 13 nucleotides align to TRBD2. This CDR3 is built from 19 residues. Germline trimming cut 2 bases from V and 3 bases from J; bases unmatched to any gene: 9. Germline CDR1 is LGHDT and CDR2 is YNNKEL (reference sequence). The CDR3 DNA sequence: TGTGCCAGCAGCCAACCCCCCGGGACTAGCGGGGTCTACACCGGGGAGCTGTTTTTT. Translating it yields CASSQPPGTSGVYTGELFF.

The chain carries TRBV19 and TRBJ2-2; D not resolved. CDR3 length: 12 residues. V lost 6 bases and J lost 7, with 9 bases in between. Germline values: CDR1 LNHDA, CDR2 SQIVND (reference sequence). CDR3 amino acids: CASRARSGELFF. The DNA for the CDR3 is TGTGCCAGTAGGGCCAGAAGCGGGGAGCTGTTTTTT.

CDR3 nucleotides: TGTGCCAGCAGCGTTACGGGAGGGAGCTCCTACAATGAGCAGTTCTTC. Its translation: CASSVTGGSSYNEQFF. This rearrangement joins TRBV9 to TRBJ2-1, with TRBD2 identical over 8 bases. J gave up 0 bases and V 2 bases, and 4 bases lay outside the gene matches. Germline V gene sequence: CDR1 SGDLS, CDR2 YYNGEE. This CDR3 has 16 amino acids.

This clone turned up a few times. The chain employs TRBV5-4 and TRBJ2-7; D is unclear. In germline, CDR1 is SGHNT, CDR2 YYREEE (reference sequence). This CDR3 has 13 residues. V lost 0 bases and J lost 5, with 9 bases in between. The CDR3 region is CASSLAVADEQYF. CDR3 nucleotide sequence: TGTGCCAGCAGCTTGGCGGTTGCGGACGAGCAGTACTTC.

The chain uses TRBV19 and TRBJ2-2; no clear D gene. CDR1 and CDR2 (germline): LNHDA, SQIVND (reference sequence). V was shortened by 4 bases and J by 6 bases, with 3 bases between the two germline ends. The CDR3 loop spans 11 amino acids. CDR3 nucleotide sequence: TGTGCCAGTAGTAACTCCGGGGAGCTGTTTTTT. Translating it yields CASSNSGELFF.

This rearrangement joins TRBV14 to TRBJ2-7, with 13 nucleotides matching TRBD2. Looked up from germline, CDR1 is SGHDN and CDR2 is FVKESK. The CDR3 length is 17 residues. Trimming cost V 2 bases and J 6 bases; bases outside gene matches: 10. The CDR3 DNA reads TGTGCCAGCAGCCAAACCCTGGGACTAGCGGGGTACGGCGAGCAGTACTTC. Protein: CASSQTLGLAGYGEQYF.

The chain links TRBV21-1 to TRBJ2-5; the D segment call TRBD2 is taken from the table without a DNA check. TRBV21-1 is termed a pseudogene. The CDR3 length is 16 residues. The CDR3 here is CASSTSGTSAQGTQYF. Here the CDR3 DNA reads TGTGCCAGCAGTACTTCCGGGACTAGCGCGCAAGGGACCCAGTACTTC.

The chain recombines TRBV19 with TRBJ2-7; a possible D gene is TRBD1 (5 bases). The CDR3 extends over 14 amino acids. Trimming shortened V by 8 bases and J by 5 bases, and 19 bases separated the two germline ends. Per germline, CDR1 LNHDA and CDR2 SQIVND (reference sequence). The CDR3 loop is CASSNPGPVNEQYF. The CDR3 nucleotides are TGTGCCAGTTCTAACCCAGGGCCAGTAAACGAGCAGTACTTC.

V is TRBV11-2 and J is TRBJ2-1; 9 nucleotides align to TRBD2. This CDR3 has 16 residues. Per germline, CDR1 SGHAT and CDR2 FQNNGV. The ends lost 5 bases at V and 7 bases at J; junction bases unmatched: 12. DNA of the CDR3: TGTGCCAGCAGCCTCTCCCGGCGGGAGGGGTGGAATGAGCAGTTCTTC. This translates into CASSLSRREGWNEQFF.

The CDR3 loop is CASSLPRVGTDTQYF. As DNA, the CDR3 is TGTGCCAGCAGTTTACCCAGGGTTGGGACAGATACGCAGTATTTT. The rearrangement joins TRBV28 to TRBJ2-3, with D possibly matching TRBD1 (5 bases). Trimming cost V 2 bases and J 3 bases, with 12 bases left between them. Germline CDR1 MDHEN, CDR2 SYDVKM. This CDR3 contains 15 residues. Using reference TRBV28 and TRBJ2-3 for the parts outside the CDR3, the full variable domain is DVKVTQSSRYLVKRTGEKVFLECVQDMDHENMFWYRQDPGLGLRLIYFSYDVKMKEKGDIPEGYSVSREKKERFSLILESASTNQTSMYLCASSLPRVGTDTQYFGPGTRLTVL.

The chain recombines TRBV28 with TRBJ2-2; the D is unclear. Germline V lookup: CDR1 MDHEN, CDR2 SYDVKM. The CDR3 contains 12 residues. V was trimmed by 3 bases and J by 6 bases, leaving 5 bases between them. This chain's CDR3 is CASSFLAGELFF. CDR3 coding DNA: TGTGCCAGCAGTTTCTTAGCCGGGGAGCTGTTTTTT.

This sequence joins TRBV19 and TRBJ2-1; TRBD1 is a possible D gene (5 bases). The germline V and J ends were trimmed by 1 base and 7 bases, with 14 bases remaining between them. Per germline, CDR1 LNHDA and CDR2 SQIVND (reference sequence). The CDR3 totals 15 residues. This chain's CDR3 is CASSIGGPELNEQFF. The CDR3, as DNA: TGTGCCAGTAGTATAGGGGGCCCCGAGCTGAATGAGCAGTTCTTC.

The rearrangement links TRBV19 to TRBJ1-4; D unclear. CDR1 and CDR2 (germline): LNHDA, SQIVND (reference sequence). V lost 11 bases to trimming and J lost 11 bases, with 15 bases between them. This CDR3 is built from 11 residues. The CDR3 loop is CAAEGLGKLFF. CDR3 nucleotide sequence: TGTGCCGCCGAGGGTCTGGGGAAACTGTTTTTT.